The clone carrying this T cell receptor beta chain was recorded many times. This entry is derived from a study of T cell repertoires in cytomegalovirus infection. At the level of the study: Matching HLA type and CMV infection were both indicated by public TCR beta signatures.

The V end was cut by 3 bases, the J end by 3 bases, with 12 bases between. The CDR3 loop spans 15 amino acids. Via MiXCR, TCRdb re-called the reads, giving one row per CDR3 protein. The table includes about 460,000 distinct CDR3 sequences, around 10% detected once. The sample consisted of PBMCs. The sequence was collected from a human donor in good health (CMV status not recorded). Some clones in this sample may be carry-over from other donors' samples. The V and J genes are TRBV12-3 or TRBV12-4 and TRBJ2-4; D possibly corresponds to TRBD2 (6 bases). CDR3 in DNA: TGTGCCAGCAGTTTCCGGTTGGAGGGCAAAAACATTCAGTACTTC. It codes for CASSFRLEGKNIQYF.